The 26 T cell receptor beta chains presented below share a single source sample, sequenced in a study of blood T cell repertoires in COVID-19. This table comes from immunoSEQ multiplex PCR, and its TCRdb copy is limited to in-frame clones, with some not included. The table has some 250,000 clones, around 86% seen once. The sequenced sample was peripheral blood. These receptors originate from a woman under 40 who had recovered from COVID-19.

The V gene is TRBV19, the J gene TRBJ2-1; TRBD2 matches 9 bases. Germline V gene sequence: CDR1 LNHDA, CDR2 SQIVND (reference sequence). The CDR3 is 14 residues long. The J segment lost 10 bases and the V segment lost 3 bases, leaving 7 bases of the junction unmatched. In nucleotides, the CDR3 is TGTGCCAGTAGTATGGAGCGGGGGGCTCGGGAGCAGTTCTTC. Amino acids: CASSMERGAREQFF.

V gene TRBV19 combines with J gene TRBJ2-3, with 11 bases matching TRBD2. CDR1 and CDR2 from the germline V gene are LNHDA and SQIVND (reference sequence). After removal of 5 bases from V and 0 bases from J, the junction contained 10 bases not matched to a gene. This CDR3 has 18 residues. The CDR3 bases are TGTGCCAGTAGTCAGAGACTAGCGGGGATTACTAGCACAGATACGCAGTATTTT. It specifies CASSQRLAGITSTDTQYF.

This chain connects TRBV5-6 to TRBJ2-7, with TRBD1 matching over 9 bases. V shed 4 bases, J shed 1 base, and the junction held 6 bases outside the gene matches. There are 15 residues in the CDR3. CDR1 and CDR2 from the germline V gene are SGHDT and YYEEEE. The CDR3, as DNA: TGTGCCAGCAGCCTGGCCGGGACAGGGTCCTACGAGCAGTACTTC. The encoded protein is CASSLAGTGSYEQYF. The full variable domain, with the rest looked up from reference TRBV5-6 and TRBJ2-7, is DAGVTQSPTHLIKTRGQQVTLRCSPKSGHDTVSWYQQALGQGPQFIFQYYEEEERQRGNFPDRFSGHQFPNYSSELNVNALLLGDSALYLCASSLAGTGSYEQYFGPGTRLTVT.

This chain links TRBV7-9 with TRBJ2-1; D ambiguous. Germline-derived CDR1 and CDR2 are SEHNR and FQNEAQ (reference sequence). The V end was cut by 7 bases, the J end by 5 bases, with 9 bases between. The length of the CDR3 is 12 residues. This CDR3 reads CASTEIDNEQFF. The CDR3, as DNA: TGTGCCAGCACTGAGATAGACAATGAGCAGTTCTTC.

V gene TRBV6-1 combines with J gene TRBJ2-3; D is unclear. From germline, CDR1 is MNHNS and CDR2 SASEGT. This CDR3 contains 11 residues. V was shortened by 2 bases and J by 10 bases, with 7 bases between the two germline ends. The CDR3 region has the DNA TGTGCCAGCAGTGAACTGGCGGCGCAGTATTTT. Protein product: CASSELAAQYF.

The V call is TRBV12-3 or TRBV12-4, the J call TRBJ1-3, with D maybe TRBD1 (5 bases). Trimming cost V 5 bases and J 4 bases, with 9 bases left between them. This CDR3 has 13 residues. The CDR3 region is CASSRNRGNTIYF. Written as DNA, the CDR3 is TGTGCCAGCAGTCGGAACAGGGGAAACACCATATATTTT.

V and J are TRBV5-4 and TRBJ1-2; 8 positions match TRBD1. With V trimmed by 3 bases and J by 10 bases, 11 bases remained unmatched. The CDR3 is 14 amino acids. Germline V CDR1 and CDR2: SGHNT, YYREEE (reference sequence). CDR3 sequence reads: CASSSSRDRLDYTF. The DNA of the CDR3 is TGTGCCAGCAGCTCGTCCCGGGACAGGCTTGACTACACCTTC.

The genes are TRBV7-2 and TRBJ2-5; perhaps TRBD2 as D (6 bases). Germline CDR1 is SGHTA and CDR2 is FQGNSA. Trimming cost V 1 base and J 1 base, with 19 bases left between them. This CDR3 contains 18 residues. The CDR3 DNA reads TGTGCCAGCAGCTTAGTGACTAGAGGCCCGCCCCTCCAAGAGACCCAGTACTTC. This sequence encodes CASSLVTRGPPLQETQYF.

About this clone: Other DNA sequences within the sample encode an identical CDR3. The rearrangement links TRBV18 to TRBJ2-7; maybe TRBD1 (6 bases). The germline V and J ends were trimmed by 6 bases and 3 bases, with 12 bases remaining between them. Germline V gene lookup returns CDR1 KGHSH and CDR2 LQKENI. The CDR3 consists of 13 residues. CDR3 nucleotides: TGTGCCAGCTCCCGACAGGTAGACTACGAGCAGTACTTC. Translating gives CASSRQVDYEQYF.

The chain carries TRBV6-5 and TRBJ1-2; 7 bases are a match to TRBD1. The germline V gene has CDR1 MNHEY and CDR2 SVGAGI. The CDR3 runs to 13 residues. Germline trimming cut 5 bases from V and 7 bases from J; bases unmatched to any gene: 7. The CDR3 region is CASSHDRVTGYTF. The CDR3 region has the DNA TGTGCCAGCAGTCACGACAGGGTGACTGGCTACACCTTC.

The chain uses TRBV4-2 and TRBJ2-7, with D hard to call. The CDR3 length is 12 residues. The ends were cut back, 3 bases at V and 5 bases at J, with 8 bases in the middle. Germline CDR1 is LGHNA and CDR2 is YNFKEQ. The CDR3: CASSHRVNEQYF. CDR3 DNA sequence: TGTGCCAGCAGCCACCGGGTTAACGAGCAGTACTTC.

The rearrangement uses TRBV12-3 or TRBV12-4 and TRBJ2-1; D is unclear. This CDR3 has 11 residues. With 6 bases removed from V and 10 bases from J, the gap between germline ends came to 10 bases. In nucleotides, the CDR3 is TGTGCCAGCAGACTGTTCGGGGAGCAGTTCTTC. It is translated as CASRLFGEQFF.

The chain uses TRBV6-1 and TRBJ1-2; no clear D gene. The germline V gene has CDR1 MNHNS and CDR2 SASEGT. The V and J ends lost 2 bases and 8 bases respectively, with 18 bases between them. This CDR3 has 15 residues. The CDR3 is CASSETRLSPGGYTF. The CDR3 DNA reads TGTGCCAGCAGTGAAACTCGGCTTTCCCCCGGGGGCTACACCTTC.

In DNA, the CDR3 is TGTGCCTGGGAGCGGGGCCTTGAGGGGGAGCAGTACTTC. Translated, it gives CAWERGLEGEQYF. This chain uses TRBV30 with TRBJ2-7, with 7 bases that match TRBD2. Trimming cost V 5 bases and J 7 bases; bases outside gene matches: 11. This CDR3 has 13 residues. Germline V gives CDR1 GTSNPN, CDR2 SVGIG (reference sequence).

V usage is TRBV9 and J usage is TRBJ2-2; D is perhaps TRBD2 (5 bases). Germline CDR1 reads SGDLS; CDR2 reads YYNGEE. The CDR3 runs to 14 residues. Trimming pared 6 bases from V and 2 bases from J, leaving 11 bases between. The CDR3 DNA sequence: TGTGCCAGCACTACGGGGATAAACACCGGGGAGCTGTTTTTT. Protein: CASTTGINTGELFF.

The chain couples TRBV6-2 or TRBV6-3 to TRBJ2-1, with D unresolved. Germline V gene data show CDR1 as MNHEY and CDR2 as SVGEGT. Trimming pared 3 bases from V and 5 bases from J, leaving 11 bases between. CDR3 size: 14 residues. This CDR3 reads CASSYLGANNEQFF. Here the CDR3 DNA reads TGTGCCAGCAGTTATCTAGGAGCCAACAATGAGCAGTTCTTC.

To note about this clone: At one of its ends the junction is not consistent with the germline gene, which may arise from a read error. In DNA form, the CDR3 reads TGTGCCAGCAGCTTACAAAGGGAGGTTTTC. Its translation: CASSLQREVF. This chain joins TRBV11-3 and TRBJ2-7; weak D call: TRBD2 (6 bases). This CDR3 comprises 10 residues. Germline V lookup: CDR1 SGHNT, CDR2 YENEEA.

The CDR3 coding sequence is TGCGCCAGCAGCTCTGGGCGCAGGGAGCAGTTCTTC. This encodes CASSSGRREQFF. V is TRBV10-1 and J is TRBJ2-1; D unclear. The CDR3 spans 12 residues. Germline lookup yields CDR1 WNHNN and CDR2 SYGVQD (reference sequence). The V and J ends lost 6 bases and 10 bases respectively, with 13 bases between them.

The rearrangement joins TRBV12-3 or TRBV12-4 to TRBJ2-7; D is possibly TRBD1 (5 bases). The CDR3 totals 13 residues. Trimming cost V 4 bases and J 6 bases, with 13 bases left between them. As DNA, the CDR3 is TGTGCCAGCAGTTGGGGCACCTTTCGCGAGCAGTACTTC. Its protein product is CASSWGTFREQYF.

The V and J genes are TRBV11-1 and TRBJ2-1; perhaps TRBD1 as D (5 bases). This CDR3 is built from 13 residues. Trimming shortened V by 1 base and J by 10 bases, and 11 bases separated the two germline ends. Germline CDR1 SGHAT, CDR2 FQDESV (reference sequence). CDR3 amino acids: CASSLDYRGEQFF. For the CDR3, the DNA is TGTGCCAGCAGCTTAGATTATAGGGGAGAGCAGTTCTTC.

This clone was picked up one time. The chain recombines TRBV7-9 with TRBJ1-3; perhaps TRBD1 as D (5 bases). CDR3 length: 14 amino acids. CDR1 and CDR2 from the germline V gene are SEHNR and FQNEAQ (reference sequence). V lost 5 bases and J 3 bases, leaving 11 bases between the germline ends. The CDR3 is CASSTTGSGNTIYF. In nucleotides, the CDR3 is TGTGCCAGCAGCACCACAGGTAGTGGAAACACCATATATTTT.

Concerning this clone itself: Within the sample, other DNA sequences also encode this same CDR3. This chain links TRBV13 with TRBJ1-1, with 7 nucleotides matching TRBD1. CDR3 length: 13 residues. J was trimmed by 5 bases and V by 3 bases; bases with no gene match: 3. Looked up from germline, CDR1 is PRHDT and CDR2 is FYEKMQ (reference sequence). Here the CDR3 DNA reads TGTGCCAGCAGCTTGGGCAGGGGGACTGAAGCTTTCTTT. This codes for CASSLGRGTEAFF.

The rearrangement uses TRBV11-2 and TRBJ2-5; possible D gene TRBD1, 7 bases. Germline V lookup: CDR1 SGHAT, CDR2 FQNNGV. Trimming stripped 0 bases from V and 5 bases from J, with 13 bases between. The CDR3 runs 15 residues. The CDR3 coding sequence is TGTGCCAGCAGCTTAGAGGGGGCAGGGGGGGAGACCCAGTACTTC. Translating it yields CASSLEGAGGETQYF.

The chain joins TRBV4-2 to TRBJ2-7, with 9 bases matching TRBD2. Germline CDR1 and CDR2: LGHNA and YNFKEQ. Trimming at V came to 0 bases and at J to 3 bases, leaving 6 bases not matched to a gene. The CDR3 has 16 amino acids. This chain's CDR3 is CASSQDLTSGHYEQYF. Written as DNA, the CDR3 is TGTGCCAGCAGCCAAGATTTGACTAGCGGACACTACGAGCAGTACTTC.

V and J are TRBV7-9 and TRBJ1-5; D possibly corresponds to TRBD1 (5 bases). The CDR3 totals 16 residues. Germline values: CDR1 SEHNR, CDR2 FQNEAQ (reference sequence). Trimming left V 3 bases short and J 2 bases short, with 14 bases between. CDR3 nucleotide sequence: TGTGCCAGCAGCTTTGAAGGGGCCAGGCGCAATCAGCCCCAGCATTTT. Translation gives CASSFEGARRNQPQHF.

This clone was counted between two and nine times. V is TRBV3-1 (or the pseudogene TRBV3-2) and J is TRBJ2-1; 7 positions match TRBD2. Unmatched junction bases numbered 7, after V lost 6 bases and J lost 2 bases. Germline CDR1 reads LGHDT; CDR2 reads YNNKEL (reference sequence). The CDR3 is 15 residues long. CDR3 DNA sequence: TGTGCCAGCAGTCCTCCGGGACTACCCTACAATGAGCAGTTCTTC. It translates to CASSPPGLPYNEQFF.